This TCR beta chain was captured in a study of blood T cell repertoires in COVID-19. The repertoire was sequenced with immunoSEQ multiplex PCR; TCRdb's copy has only in-frame clones and lacks some. The top ten hold about 32% of the sample, which has about 24,000 clones, 92% seen once. The J segment lost 6 bases and the V segment lost 6 bases, leaving 10 bases of the junction unmatched. In germline, CDR1 is SQVTM, CDR2 ANQGSEA. There are 14 residues in the CDR3. Sequencing was performed on peripheral blood. The sequence was obtained from a man aged 65-85 years with active COVID-19. The chain links TRBV29-1 to TRBJ2-2; 7 positions match TRBD1. CDR3: CSVLATGVAGELFF. The CDR3 nucleotides are TGCAGCGTCCTCGCCACAGGGGTGGCCGGGGAGCTGTTTTTT.